This T cell receptor (beta chain) is from a study of shared clonotypes between healthy human individuals. Study-wide context: Per donor, three plates held CD4 naive cells, three held CD4 memory, two held CD8 naive and one held CD8 memory.

Assay used: immunoSEQ multiplex PCR; TCRdb lists only in-frame clones, some missing. The sample has roughly 2,000,000 clones; just under 95% are singletons. The CDR3 has 13 amino acids. Germline V lookup: CDR1 MNHNS, CDR2 SASEGT. The ends were cut back, 4 bases at V and 4 bases at J, with 11 bases in the middle. On this clone: What it binds is unknown.

Naive CD8 populations comprised CD45RO-negative cells positively selected for CCR7, excluding terminally differentiated effector memory CD45RA+ cells. Study findings and constraints: Sequencing depth was expected to influence donor clonotype sharing. Only blood samples were collected, and tissue repertoires likely differ. The study found lower generation probabilities in non-shared clonotypes than in those shared by all four donors.

The J gene is TRBJ2-7, the V gene TRBV6-1; perhaps D is TRBD1 or TRBD2 (5 bases each). This receptor was obtained from a young man in good health. The source material was naive CD8+ T cells sorted from blood. The CDR3 here is CASSGGVRYEQYF. The DNA for the CDR3 is TGTGCCAGCAGTGGAGGGGTCAGGTACGAGCAGTACTTC.